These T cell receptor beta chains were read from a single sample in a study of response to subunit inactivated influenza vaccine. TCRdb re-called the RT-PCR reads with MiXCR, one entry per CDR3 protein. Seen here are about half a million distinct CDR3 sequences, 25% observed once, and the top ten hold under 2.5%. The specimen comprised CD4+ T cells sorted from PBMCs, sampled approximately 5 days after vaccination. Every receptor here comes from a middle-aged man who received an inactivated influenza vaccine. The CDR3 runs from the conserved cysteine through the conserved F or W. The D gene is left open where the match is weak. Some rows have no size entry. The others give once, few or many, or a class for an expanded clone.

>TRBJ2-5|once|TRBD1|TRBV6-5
TGTGCCAGCAGTTACCCGCCGGGACAGGGGGAAGAGACCCAGTACTTC
CASSYPPGQGEETQYF
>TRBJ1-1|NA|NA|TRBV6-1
TGTGCCAGCAGCCCGAGGGGGAAAGAAGCTTTCTTT
CASSPRGKEAFF
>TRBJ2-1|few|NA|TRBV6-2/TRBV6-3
TGTGCCAGCGGGGACGGTCTAAGCTCCTACAATGAGCAGTTCTTC
CASGDGLSSYNEQFF
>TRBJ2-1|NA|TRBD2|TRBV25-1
TGTGCCAGCAGTAAGCCGGGACTAGCGGGAATCTATGAGCAGTTCTTC
CASSKPGLAGIYEQFF
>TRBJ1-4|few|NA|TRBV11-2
TGTGCCAGCAGCTCCCAACACCCGGGCCGGGGCGAAAAACTGTTTTTT
CASSSQHPGRGEKLFF
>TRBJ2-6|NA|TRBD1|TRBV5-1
TGCGCCAGCTCCGACAGGGTCGGGGCCAACGTCCTGACTTTC
CASSDRVGANVLTF
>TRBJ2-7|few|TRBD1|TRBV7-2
TGTGCCAGCAGCTTGAAGGGACAGGGGCCCGAGCAGTACTTC
CASSLKGQGPEQYF
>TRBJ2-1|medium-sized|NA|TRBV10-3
TGTGCCACTCGCCCACGACAAGGGAATGAGCAGTTCTTC
CATRPRQGNEQFF
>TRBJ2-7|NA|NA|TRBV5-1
TGCGCCAGCAGCTTGGCCTTTAGCGCTAGCGTTTCCTACGAGCAGTACTTC
CASSLAFSASVSYEQYF
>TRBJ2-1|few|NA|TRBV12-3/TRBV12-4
TGTGCCAGCAGCAAATCAGGGGAGGAGCAGTTCTTC
CASSKSGEEQFF
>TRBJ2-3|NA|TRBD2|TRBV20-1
TGCAGTGCTAGACTAGCGGGAGGGTTCACAGATACGCAGTATTTT
CSARLAGGFTDTQYF
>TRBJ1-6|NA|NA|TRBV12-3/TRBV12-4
TGTGCCAGCAGGGACAGCCGCTTCGTGAGGGGTTCACCCCTCCACTTT
CASRDSRFVRGSPLHF
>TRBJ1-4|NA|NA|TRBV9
TGTGCCAGCAGCGTAACTCCCGGGGCGAGGGACGAAAAACTGTTTTTT
CASSVTPGARDEKLFF
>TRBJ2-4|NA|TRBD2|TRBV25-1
TGTGCCAGCGCCGGGGGGGGAGGGGGAAACATTCAGTACTTC
CASAGGGGGNIQYF
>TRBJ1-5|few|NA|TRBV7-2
TGTGCCAGCAGCTTGCGGCCAGGGGAGCATCAGCCCCAGCATTTT
CASSLRPGEHQPQHF
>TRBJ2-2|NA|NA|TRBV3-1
TGTGCCAGCAGCCAAGAAGGGGGGCAAGCGGGGGAGCTGTTTTTT
CASSQEGGQAGELFF
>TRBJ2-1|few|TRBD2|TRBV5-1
TGCGCCAGCAGCGTCTTGACTAGCGGGTTGTACTACAATGAGCAGTTCTTC
CASSVLTSGLYYNEQFF
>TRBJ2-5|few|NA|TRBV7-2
TGTGCCAGCAGCTTCAACGCGGGACTCCAAGAGACCCAGTACTTC
CASSFNAGLQETQYF
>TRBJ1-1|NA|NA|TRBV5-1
TGCGCCAGCAGCCACGGCCCTGAGAACACTGAAGCTTTCTTT
CASSHGPENTEAFF
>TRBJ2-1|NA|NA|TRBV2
TGTGCCAGCAAAATCGGGACAAGCCCAGGCAATGAGCAGTTCTTC
CASKIGTSPGNEQFF
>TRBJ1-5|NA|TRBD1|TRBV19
TGTGCCACCCGGGACAGGGTCTTGTTGTATCAGCCCCAGCATTTT
CATRDRVLLYQPQHF
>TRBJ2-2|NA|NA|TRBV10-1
TGCGCCAGCAGTGAGTCAATCGCGAACACCGGGGAGCTGTTTTTT
CASSESIANTGELFF
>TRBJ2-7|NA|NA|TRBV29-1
TGCAGCGTCTCCGGGGGCTCGGACGAGCAGTACTTC
CSVSGGSDEQYF
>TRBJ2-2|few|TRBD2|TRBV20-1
TGCAGTGCCTGGCTAGCGGGGAAGGGGGAGCTGTTTTTT
CSAWLAGKGELFF
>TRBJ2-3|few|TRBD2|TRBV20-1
TGCAGTGCTAGACTAGCGGGAGGGGGGGGTGCAGATACGCAGTATTTT
CSARLAGGGGADTQYF
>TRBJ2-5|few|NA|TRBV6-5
TGTGCCAGCAGTTACTCGAGGACCCAAAGGGAGACCCAGTACTTC
CASSYSRTQRETQYF
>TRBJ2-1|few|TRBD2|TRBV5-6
TGTGCCAGCAGCTGGCCGGCGGGAGGTGAGCAGTTCTTC
CASSWPAGGEQFF
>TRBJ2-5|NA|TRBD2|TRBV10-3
TGTGCCACCACCGGGACTAGCTTGATGGAGACCCAGTACTTC
CATTGTSLMETQYF
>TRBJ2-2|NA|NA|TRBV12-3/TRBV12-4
TGTGCCAGCAGTTTCCCTAGCAAGGCGAACACCGGGGAGCTGTTTTTT
CASSFPSKANTGELFF
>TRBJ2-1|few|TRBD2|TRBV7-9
TGTGCCAGCAGCAGTAGCGGGATTCGAAACAATGAGCAGTTCTTC
CASSSSGIRNNEQFF
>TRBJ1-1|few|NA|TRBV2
TGTGCCAGCAGTAACTACGGAGCTTTCTTT
CASSNYGAFF
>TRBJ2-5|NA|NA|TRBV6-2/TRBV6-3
TGTGCCAGCAGTCCGGAAAAAGAGACCCAGTACTTC
CASSPEKETQYF
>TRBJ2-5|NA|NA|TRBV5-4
TGTGCCAGCAGGAGAGGGACGGCTAAAGAGACCCAGTACTTC
CASRRGTAKETQYF
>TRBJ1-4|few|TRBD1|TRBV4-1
TGCGCCAGCAGCCGGTCCGGGACAGGTGCAACTAATGAAAAACTGTTTTTT
CASSRSGTGATNEKLFF
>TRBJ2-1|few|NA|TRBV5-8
TGTGCCAGCAGCATTAGATACAATGAGCAGTTCTTC
CASSIRYNEQFF
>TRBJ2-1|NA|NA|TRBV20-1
TGCAGTGCTAGAGATGGCTCGCTCGGAAATGAGCAGTTCTTC
CSARDGSLGNEQFF
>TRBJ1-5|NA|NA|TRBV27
TGTGCCAGCAGTTTTGACATTAGCAATCAGCCCCAGCATTTT
CASSFDISNQPQHF
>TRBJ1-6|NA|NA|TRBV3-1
TGTGCCAGCAGCCATGGCAGGGGCTCCTATAATTCACCCCTCCACTTT
CASSHGRGSYNSPLHF
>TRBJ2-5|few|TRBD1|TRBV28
TGTGCCAGTGCCGGGACAGAGAGGCAAGAGACCCAGTACTTC
CASAGTERQETQYF
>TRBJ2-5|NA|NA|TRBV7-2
TGTGCCAGCAGCCCTCCCGGGACGGAAGAGACCCAGTACTTC
CASSPPGTEETQYF
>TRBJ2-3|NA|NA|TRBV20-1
TGCAGTGCTAGAGGGGGAGGTGGGGACAGCCTCCCCGATACGCAGTATTTT
CSARGGGGDSLPDTQYF
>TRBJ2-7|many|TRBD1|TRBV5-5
TGTGCCAGCAGCTTGGTGGCGACAGGGACCCTCTACGAGCAGTACTTC
CASSLVATGTLYEQYF
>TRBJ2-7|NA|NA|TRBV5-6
TGTGCCAGCAGCTTAACCCCAACGAGCTCCTACGAGCAGTACTTC
CASSLTPTSSYEQYF
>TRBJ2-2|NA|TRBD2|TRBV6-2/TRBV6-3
TGTGCCAGCAGGGAACGAGGGACTAGCGGGAAGGGGGAGCTGTTTTTT
CASRERGTSGKGELFF
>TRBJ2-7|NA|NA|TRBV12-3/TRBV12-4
TGTGCCAGCAGTTTACCTCTTATCCCCTACGAGCAGTACTTC
CASSLPLIPYEQYF
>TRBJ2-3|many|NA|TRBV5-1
TGCGCCAGCAGCTTGTTCAGCAGCACAGATACGCAGTATTTT
CASSLFSSTDTQYF
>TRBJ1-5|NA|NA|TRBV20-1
TGCAGTGCTCCCCCAGGGTCAGGACAGCCCCAGCATTTT
CSAPPGSGQPQHF
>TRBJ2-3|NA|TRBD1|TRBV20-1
TGCAGTGCTAGGCCAGGACAGGCGCAAGGCACAGATACGCAGTATTTT
CSARPGQAQGTDTQYF
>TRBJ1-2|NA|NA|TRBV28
TGTGCCAGCAGTTTAGAAGCAGGGCCCTATGGCTACACCTTC
CASSLEAGPYGYTF
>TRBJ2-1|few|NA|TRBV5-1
TGCGCCAGCAGCTTGGCTGGCCGCCACAATGAGCAGTTCTTC
CASSLAGRHNEQFF
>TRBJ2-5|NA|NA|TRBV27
TGTGCCAGCAGTTTATCGCGACGAATCCAAGAGACCCAGTACTTC
CASSLSRRIQETQYF
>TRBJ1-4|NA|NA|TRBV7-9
TGTGCCAGCAGTCCTCAGAGGGTTTCAACTGAAAAACTGTTTTTT
CASSPQRVSTEKLFF
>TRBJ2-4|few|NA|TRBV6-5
TGTGCCAGCAGTTACGGGGTCCTACTTAAAAACATTCAGTACTTC
CASSYGVLLKNIQYF